The 8 T cell receptor beta chains below all came from one sample that was sequenced in a study of blood T cell repertoires in COVID-19 (dated by TCRdb to the early 2020s). The library was made by the immunoSEQ multiplex PCR assay. This immuneACCESS table, as held by TCRdb, lists in-frame sequences with V and J called but not all clones. Of the missing ones, under half trace to an unresolved V gene in checked studies; the others have no known cause. The sample includes roughly 150,000 clones, with roughly 90% observed a single time. The ten largest clonotypes hold approximately 3% of the sample. The sequencing sample was made of peripheral blood. Every receptor here comes from a man aged 55-75 years with acute or convalescent COVID-19.

The chain combines TRBV2 with TRBJ1-4; a possible D gene is TRBD1 (5 bases). Deletions cut 7 bases from V and 7 bases from J, with 16 bases between. CDR1 and CDR2 from the germline V gene are SNHLY and FYNNEI. The CDR3 consists of 14 residues. The CDR3 DNA reads TGTGCCAGCAAGAAAAGACAGACGATTGAAAAACTGTTTTTT. Its translation is CASKKRQTIEKLFF.

The chain recombines TRBV5-1 with TRBJ1-2; TRBD1 aligns across 7 bases. Looked up from germline, CDR1 is SGHRS and CDR2 is YFSETQ. With 4 bases clipped from V and 2 bases from J, the junction kept 5 bases outside the gene matches. CDR3 length: 14 residues. The CDR3 DNA is TGCGCCAGCAGCCTTTCAGGGGGGAACTATGGCTACACCTTC. It yields the protein CASSLSGGNYGYTF.

This chain connects TRBV7-9 to TRBJ1-6; 8 bases line up with TRBD1. V lost 8 bases, J lost 7 bases, and 4 bases stayed unmatched. From germline, CDR1 is SEHNR and CDR2 FQNEAQ (reference sequence). The CDR3 has 13 residues. The CDR3 sequence is CASAGQANSPLHF. The CDR3 nucleotides read TGTGCCAGCGCGGGACAGGCCAATTCACCCCTCCACTTT.

This chain uses TRBV5-5 with TRBJ2-1; TRBD2 aligns across 11 bases. Per germline, CDR1 SGHKS and CDR2 YYEKEE (reference sequence). The V gene end was trimmed by 4 bases and the J gene end by 6 bases; junction bases not matched to a gene: 6. CDR3 length: 15 amino acids. Here the CDR3 DNA reads TGTGCCAGCAGCCTTAGCGGGGGGGCCGTCAATGAGCAGTTCTTC. Protein sequence: CASSLSGGAVNEQFF.

The genes are TRBV3-1 (or the pseudogene TRBV3-2) and TRBJ1-3; no firm D call. Germline CDR1 is LGHDT and CDR2 is YNNKEL (reference sequence). The CDR3 extends over 16 amino acids. V lost 4 bases and J 0 bases, leaving 13 bases between the germline ends. CDR3 sequence (DNA): TGTGCCAGCAGCCCCACTCTAGCCTCCTCTGGAAACACCATATATTTT. This codes for CASSPTLASSGNTIYF.

The rearrangement joins TRBV2 to TRBJ1-4; the D is unclear. This CDR3 has 14 residues. The germline CDR1 and CDR2 sequences are SNHLY and FYNNEI. The V gene lost 6 bases and the J gene lost 3 bases, with 11 bases spanning the gap. The CDR3 DNA reads TGTGCCAGCAGCCCCAACGGGGCTAATGAAAAACTGTTTTTT. Its protein is CASSPNGANEKLFF. The full variable domain, rest sourced from reference TRBV2 and TRBJ1-4, is EPEVTQTPSHQVTQMGQEVILRCVPISNHLYFYWYRQILGQKVEFLVSFYNNEISEKSEIFDDQFSVERPDGSNFTLKIRSTKLEDSAMYFCASSPNGANEKLFFGSGTQLSVL.

Here the CDR3 DNA reads TGTGCCAGTAGTAGAGAGACAGGGGGCAATCAGCCCCAGCATTTT. Translating it yields CASSRETGGNQPQHF. The chain uses TRBV19 and TRBJ1-5, with 8 bases matching TRBD1. The length of the CDR3 is 15 residues. V lost 4 bases, J lost 2 bases, and 4 bases stayed unmatched. The germline CDR1 and CDR2 sequences are LNHDA and SQIVND (reference sequence).

This clone was seen once. V is TRBV3-1 (or the pseudogene TRBV3-2) and J is TRBJ1-1; a weak D match, TRBD1 (5 bases). Germline assignment: CDR1 LGHDT and CDR2 YNNKEL (reference sequence). The germline V and J ends were trimmed by 0 bases and 0 bases, with 5 bases remaining between them. The CDR3 covers 14 residues. DNA of the CDR3: TGTGCCAGCAGCCAAGACAGGGTGAACACTGAAGCTTTCTTT. As protein: CASSQDRVNTEAFF.